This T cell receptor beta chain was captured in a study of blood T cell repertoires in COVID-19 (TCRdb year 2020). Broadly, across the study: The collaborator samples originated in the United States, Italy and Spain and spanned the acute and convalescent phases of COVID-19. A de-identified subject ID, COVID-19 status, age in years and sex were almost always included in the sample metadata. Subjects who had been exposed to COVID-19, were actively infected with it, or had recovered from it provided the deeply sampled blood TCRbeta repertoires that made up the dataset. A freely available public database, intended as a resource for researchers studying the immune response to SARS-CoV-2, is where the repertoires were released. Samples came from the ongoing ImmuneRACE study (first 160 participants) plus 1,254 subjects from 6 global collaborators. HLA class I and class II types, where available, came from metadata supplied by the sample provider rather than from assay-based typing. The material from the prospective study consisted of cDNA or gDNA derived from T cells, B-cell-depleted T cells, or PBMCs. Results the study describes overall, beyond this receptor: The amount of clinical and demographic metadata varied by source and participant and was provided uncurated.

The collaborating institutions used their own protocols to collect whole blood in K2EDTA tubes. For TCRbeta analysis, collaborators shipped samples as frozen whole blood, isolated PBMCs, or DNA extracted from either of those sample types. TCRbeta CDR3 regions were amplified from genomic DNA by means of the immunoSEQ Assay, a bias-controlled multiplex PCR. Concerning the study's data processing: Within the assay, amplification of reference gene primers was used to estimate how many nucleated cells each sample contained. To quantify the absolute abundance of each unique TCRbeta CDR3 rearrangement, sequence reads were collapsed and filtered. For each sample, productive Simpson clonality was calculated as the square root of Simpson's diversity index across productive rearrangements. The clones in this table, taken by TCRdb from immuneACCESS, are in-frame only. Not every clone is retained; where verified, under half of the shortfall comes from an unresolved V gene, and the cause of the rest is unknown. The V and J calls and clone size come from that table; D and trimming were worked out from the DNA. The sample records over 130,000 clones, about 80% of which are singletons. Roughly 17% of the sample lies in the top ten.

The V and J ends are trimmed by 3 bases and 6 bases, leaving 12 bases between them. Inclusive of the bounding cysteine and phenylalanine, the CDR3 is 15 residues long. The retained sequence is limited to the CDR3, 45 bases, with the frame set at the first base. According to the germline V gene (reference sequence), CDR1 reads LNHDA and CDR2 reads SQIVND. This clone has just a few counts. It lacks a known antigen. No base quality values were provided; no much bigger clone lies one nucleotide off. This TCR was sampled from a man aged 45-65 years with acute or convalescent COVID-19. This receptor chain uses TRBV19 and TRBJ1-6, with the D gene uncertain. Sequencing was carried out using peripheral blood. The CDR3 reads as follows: CASSIRGQSNSPLHF. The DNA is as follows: TGTGCCAGTAGTATCCGTGGGCAGTCTAATTCACCCCTCCACTTT.